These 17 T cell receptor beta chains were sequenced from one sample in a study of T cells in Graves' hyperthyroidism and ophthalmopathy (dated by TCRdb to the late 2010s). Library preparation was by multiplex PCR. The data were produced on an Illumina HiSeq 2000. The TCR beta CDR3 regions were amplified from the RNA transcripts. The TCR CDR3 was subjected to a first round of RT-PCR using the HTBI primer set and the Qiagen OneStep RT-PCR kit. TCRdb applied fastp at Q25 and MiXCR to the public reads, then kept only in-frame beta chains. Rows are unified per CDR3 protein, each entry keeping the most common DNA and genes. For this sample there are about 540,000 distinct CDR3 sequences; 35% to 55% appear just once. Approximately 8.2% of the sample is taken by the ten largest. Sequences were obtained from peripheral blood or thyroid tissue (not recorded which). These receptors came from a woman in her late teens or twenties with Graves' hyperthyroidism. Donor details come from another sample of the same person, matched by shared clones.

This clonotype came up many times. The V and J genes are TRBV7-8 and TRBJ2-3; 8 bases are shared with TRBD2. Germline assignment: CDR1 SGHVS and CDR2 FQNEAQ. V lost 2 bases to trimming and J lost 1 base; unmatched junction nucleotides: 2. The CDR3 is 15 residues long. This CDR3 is CASSLPTSGTDTQYF. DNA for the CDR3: TGTGCCAGCAGCTTACCGACTAGCGGCACAGATACGCAGTATTTT.

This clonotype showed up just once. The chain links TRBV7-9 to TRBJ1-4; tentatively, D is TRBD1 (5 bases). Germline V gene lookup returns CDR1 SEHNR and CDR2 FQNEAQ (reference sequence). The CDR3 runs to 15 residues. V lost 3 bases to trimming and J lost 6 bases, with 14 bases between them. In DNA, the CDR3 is TGTGCCAGCAGCTTGGTAGGGACGGATGATGAAAAACTGTTTTTT. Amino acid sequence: CASSLVGTDDEKLFF.

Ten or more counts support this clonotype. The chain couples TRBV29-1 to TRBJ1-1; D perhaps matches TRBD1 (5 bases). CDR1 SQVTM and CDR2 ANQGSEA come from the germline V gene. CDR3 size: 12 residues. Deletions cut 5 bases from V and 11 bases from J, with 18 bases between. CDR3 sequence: CSVLAERGFAFF. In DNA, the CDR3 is TGCAGCGTTTTAGCGGAAAGGGGTTTTGCTTTCTTT. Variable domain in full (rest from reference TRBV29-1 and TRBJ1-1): SAVISQKPSRDICQRGTSLTIQCQVDSQVTMMFWYRQQPGQSLTLIATANQGSEATYESGFVIDKFPISRPNLTFSTLTVSNMSPEDSSIYLCSVLAERGFAFFGQGTRLTVV.

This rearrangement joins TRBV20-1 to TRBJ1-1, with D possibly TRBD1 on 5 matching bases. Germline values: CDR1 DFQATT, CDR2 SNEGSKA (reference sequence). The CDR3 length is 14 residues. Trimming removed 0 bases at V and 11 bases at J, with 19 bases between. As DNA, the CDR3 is TGCAGTGCTAGAGATAATCCCTCTAGAGGGGAGGCTTTCTTT. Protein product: CSARDNPSRGEAFF.

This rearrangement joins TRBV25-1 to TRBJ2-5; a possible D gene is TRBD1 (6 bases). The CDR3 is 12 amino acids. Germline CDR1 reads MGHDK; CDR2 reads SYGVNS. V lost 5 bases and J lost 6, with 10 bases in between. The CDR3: CASSLRGQTQYF. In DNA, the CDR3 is TGTGCCAGCAGTCTCAGGGGCCAGACCCAGTACTTC.

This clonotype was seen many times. CDR3 protein: CASSDSLQPQHF. The CDR3 region has the DNA TGCGCCAGCAGTGACTCCCTTCAGCCCCAGCATTTT. This chain links TRBV10-1 with TRBJ1-5; unclear D gene. Germline V gives CDR1 WNHNN, CDR2 SYGVQD (reference sequence). CDR3 size: 12 residues. V lost 3 bases, J lost 6 bases, and 6 bases lay in between.

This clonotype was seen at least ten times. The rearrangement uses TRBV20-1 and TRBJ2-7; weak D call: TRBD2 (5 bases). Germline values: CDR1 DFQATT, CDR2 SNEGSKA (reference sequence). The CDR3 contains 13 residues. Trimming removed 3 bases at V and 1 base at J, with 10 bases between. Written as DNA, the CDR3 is TGCAGTGCTAGGGGAGACGTATCCTACGAGCAGTACTTC. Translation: CSARGDVSYEQYF.

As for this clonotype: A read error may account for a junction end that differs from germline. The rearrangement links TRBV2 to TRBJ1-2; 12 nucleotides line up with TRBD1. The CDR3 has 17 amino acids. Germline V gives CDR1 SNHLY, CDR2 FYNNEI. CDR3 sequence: CASSEPGTGGASVGYIF. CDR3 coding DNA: TGTGCCAGCAGTGAACCCGGGACAGGGGGCGCATCCGTTGGCTACATCTTC.

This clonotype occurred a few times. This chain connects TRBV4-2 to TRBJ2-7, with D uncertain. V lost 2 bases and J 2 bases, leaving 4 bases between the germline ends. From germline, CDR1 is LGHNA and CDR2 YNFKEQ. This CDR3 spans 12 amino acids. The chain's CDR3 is CASSQIAYEQYF. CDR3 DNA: TGTGCCAGCAGCCAAATAGCCTACGAGCAGTACTTC.

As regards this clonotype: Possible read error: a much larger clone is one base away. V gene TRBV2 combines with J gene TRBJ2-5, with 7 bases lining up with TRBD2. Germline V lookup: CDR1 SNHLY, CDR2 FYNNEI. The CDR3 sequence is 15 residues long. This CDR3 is CASSYSLATQKTQYF. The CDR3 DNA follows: TGTGCCAGCAGTTACTCACTAGCGACCCAAAAGACCCAGTACTTC.

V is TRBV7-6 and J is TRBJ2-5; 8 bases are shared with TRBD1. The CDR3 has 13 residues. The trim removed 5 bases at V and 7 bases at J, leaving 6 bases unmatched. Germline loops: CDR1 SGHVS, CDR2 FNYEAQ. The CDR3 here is CASSHGQGGTQYF. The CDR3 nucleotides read TGTGCCAGCAGCCACGGACAGGGTGGGACCCAGTACTTC.

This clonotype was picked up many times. DNA of the CDR3: TGTGCCAGTAGTCCGGACAACTATGGCTACACCTTC. As protein: CASSPDNYGYTF. V is TRBV7-8 and J is TRBJ1-2; D is uncertain. Germline loops: CDR1 SGHVS, CDR2 FQNEAQ. The CDR3 spans 12 residues. The V and J ends lost 9 bases and 2 bases respectively, with 10 bases between them.

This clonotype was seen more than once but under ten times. CDR3 loop: CASSPGPTAGETQYF. The CDR3 bases are TGTGCCAGCAGCCCCGGGCCCACGGCCGGGGAGACCCAGTACTTC. The chain joins TRBV2 to TRBJ2-5; D uncertain. This CDR3 spans 15 amino acids. The germline CDR1 and CDR2 sequences are SNHLY and FYNNEI. Trimming took 6 bases from V and 5 from J, leaving 19 bases between them.

CDR3 amino acids: CSFGRHNQPQHF. The CDR3 DNA reads as TGCAGCTTTGGACGGCATAATCAGCCCCAGCATTTT. This chain links TRBV29-1 with TRBJ1-5; D not resolved. The germline gives CDR1 SQVTM, CDR2 ANQGSEA. Deletions cut 8 bases from V and 4 bases from J, with 12 bases between. This CDR3 is 12 amino acids long.

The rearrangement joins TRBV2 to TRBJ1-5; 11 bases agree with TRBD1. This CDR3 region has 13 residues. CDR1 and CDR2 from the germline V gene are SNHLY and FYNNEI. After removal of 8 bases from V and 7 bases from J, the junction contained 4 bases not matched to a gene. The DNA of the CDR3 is TGTGCCAGCCACGGGACAGGGGGACAGCCCCAGCATTTT. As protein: CASHGTGGQPQHF.

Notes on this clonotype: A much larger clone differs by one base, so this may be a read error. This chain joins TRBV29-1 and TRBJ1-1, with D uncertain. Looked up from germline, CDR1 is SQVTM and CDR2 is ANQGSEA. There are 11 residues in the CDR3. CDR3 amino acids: CGVLKDTEAFF. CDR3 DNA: TGCGGCGTTCTTAAGGACACTGAAGCTTTCTTT.

The CDR3 coding sequence is TGTGCCAGCAGCCGAGGGGGCGGTCCCAATTCACCCCTCCACTTT. This encodes CASSRGGGPNSPLHF. The chain uses TRBV7-9 and TRBJ1-6; TRBD1 aligns across 7 bases. Per the germline V gene, CDR1 is SEHNR and CDR2 is FQNEAQ (reference sequence). The CDR3 extends over 15 amino acids. Trimming at V came to 5 bases and at J to 7 bases, leaving 8 bases not matched to a gene.